This is a list of T cell receptor beta chains from one sample in a study of CD8 T cells in ankylosing spondylitis. MiXCR, applied by TCRdb to the 5' RACE reads, yields one record per CDR3 protein. The data hold about 130,000 distinct CDR3 sequences, with 5.5% to 7.5% observed a single time. Source material: blood, either unsorted or a sorted T cell fraction (not recorded which). These TCRs come from a female donor with ankylosing spondylitis or in good health (not recorded which). CDR3s include the opening cysteine and the closing phenylalanine or tryptophan. The order of the fields is V gene, D gene, J gene, clone size, CDR3 DNA, CDR3 protein. The D gene is left open where the match is weak. Rows give clone size only sometimes, using once, few, many, or a class for an expanded clone.

TRBV7-2	NA	TRBJ2-2	many	TGTGCCAGCAGCCTCACAGGGAACACCGGGGAGCTGTTTTTT	CASSLTGNTGELFF
TRBV4-1	TRBD1	TRBJ1-2	many	TGCGCCAGCAAAAACCCGGGACAGGGTGACAGGTTCTATGGCTACACCTTC	CASKNPGQGDRFYGYTF
TRBV7-9	NA	TRBJ1-3	NA	TGTGCCAGCAGCGCCACCAGGAGCTCTGGAAACACCATATATTTT	CASSATRSSGNTIYF
TRBV4-1	NA	TRBJ2-7	many	TGCGCCAGCAGCCGGGGCCGCCAACTTACTTACGAGCAGTACTTC	CASSRGRQLTYEQYF
TRBV5-1	NA	TRBJ1-1	many	TGCGCCAGCAGCCCCCCGAACACTGAAGCTTTCTTT	CASSPPNTEAFF
TRBV10-3	NA	TRBJ1-1	few	TGTGCCATCAGCGCGACAGGCATGAACACTGAAGCTTTCTTT	CAISATGMNTEAFF
TRBV6-5	TRBD2	TRBJ2-1	NA	TGTGCCAGCAGTTTCAAACTAGCGGGGGGCTCCTACAATGAGCAGTTCTTC	CASSFKLAGGSYNEQFF
TRBV7-7	NA	TRBJ2-5	many	TGTGCTAGCAGCTTCACGAGAGGGGTACAGGAGACCCAGTACTTC	CASSFTRGVQETQYF
TRBV7-2	NA	TRBJ1-1	many	TGTGCCAGCAGCTCCACAGGGACTGAAGCTTTCTTT	CASSSTGTEAFF
TRBV10-3	TRBD1	TRBJ1-1	many	TGTGCCATCTGGACAGGGGGCACTGAAGCTTTCTTT	CAIWTGGTEAFF
TRBV20-1	NA	TRBJ2-7	many	TGCAGTGCTGGGGGCCTAAGCTCCTACGAGCAGTACTTC	CSAGGLSSYEQYF
TRBV10-3	NA	TRBJ1-1	NA	TGTGCCATCAGTATTGAGGGCGTCACTGAAGCTTTCTTT	CAISIEGVTEAFF
TRBV27	NA	TRBJ1-5	many	TGTGCCAGCAGTTTAAGGGGTGGGAGCAATCAGCCCCAGCATTTT	CASSLRGGSNQPQHF
TRBV7-2	NA	TRBJ1-5	NA	TGTGCCAGCAGCTTCGATCAGGGAGGCAATCAGCCCCAGCATTTT	CASSFDQGGNQPQHF
TRBV4-1	NA	TRBJ1-4	many	TGCGCCAGCAGCCAAGATCCCCAGCCTAATGAAAAACTGTTTTTT	CASSQDPQPNEKLFF
TRBV11-2	TRBD2	TRBJ2-4	NA	TGTGCCAGCAGCTTAGTGAGCGGGGGGGCCGTCGCCAAAAACATTCAGTACTTC	CASSLVSGGAVAKNIQYF
TRBV11-2	NA	TRBJ2-3	many	TGTGCCAGCAGCTTAGGATCCTCTATCGATACGCAGTATTTT	CASSLGSSIDTQYF
TRBV24-1	NA	TRBJ2-1	NA	TGTGCCACCAGTGCTTCACACCAGAACTACAATGAGCAGTTCTTC	CATSASHQNYNEQFF
TRBV7-8	NA	TRBJ1-1	many	TGTGCCAGCAGCTCCGCCACCGAGGCGAACACTGAAGCTTTCTTT	CASSSATEANTEAFF
TRBV5-1	NA	TRBJ2-7	many	TGCGCCAGCAGCTCCAACCCGCGGGGGCGCGCCTACGAGCAGTACTTC	CASSSNPRGRAYEQYF
TRBV4-1	NA	TRBJ1-1	many	TGCGCCAGCAGCCCCGTAGGTAATGCGAACACTGAAGCTTTCTTT	CASSPVGNANTEAFF
TRBV4-2	NA	TRBJ1-1	few	TGTGCCAGCAGCCTGGGGGGGGTAGTACTGAACACTGAAGCTTTCTTT	CASSLGGVVLNTEAFF
TRBV4-3	NA	TRBJ2-5	many	TGCGCCAGCAGCCAAGAACGTTCAGGGGAGACCCAGTACTTC	CASSQERSGETQYF
TRBV24-1	NA	TRBJ2-1	many	TGTGCCACCAGTGATTCACTTAGGAATGAGCAGTTCTTC	CATSDSLRNEQFF
TRBV6-2/TRBV6-3	NA	TRBJ1-5	many	TGTGCCAGCAGTTACTCAGCGGGATCTCAGCCCCAGCATTTT	CASSYSAGSQPQHF
TRBV7-3	NA	TRBJ2-3	many	TGTGCCAGCAGCTTAGATGGAAGTCGGGATACGCAGTATTTT	CASSLDGSRDTQYF
TRBV20-1	NA	TRBJ1-2	many	TGCAGTGCTAGGCCATCGGTCGCGGACACCTTC	CSARPSVADTF
TRBV12-3/TRBV12-4	NA	TRBJ2-2	many	TGTGCCAGCAGTTTCGGACCCTTGGCTAACACCGGGGAGCTGTTTTTT	CASSFGPLANTGELFF
TRBV5-1	NA	TRBJ2-7	many	TGCGCCAGCAGCTTGGACGGGGCTGGGGAGCAGTACTTC	CASSLDGAGEQYF
TRBV5-1	NA	TRBJ1-1	NA	TGCGCCAGCAGCTTGGCAGCTTTGTCGGGAACGAACACTGAAGCTTTCTTT	CASSLAALSGTNTEAFF
TRBV9	NA	TRBJ1-2	many	TGTGCCAGCAGCCTCCCCCCGGGCGGACGGCACTATGGCTACACCTTC	CASSLPPGGRHYGYTF
TRBV20-1	NA	TRBJ1-3	few	TGCAGTGCGGATGGGGCGGGACCTGGAAACACCATATATTTT	CSADGAGPGNTIYF
TRBV27	TRBD1	TRBJ2-3	many	TGTGCCAGCCTCCCGGGACAGGGCACAGATACGCAGTATTTT	CASLPGQGTDTQYF
TRBV12-3/TRBV12-4	TRBD1	TRBJ1-2	NA	TGTGCCAGCAGTGAAACAGGGGTGGGCTACACCTTC	CASSETGVGYTF
TRBV5-1	NA	TRBJ2-7	many	TGCGCCAGCAGCTTAGACAGGACCTACTACGAGCAGTACTTC	CASSLDRTYYEQYF
TRBV2	TRBD1	TRBJ2-2	NA	TGTGCCAGCAGGGGGACAGGTGTTGGCGGGGAGCTGTTTTTT	CASRGTGVGGELFF
TRBV20-1	NA	TRBJ1-3	many	TGCAGTGCTATCTCCAGCCCCTCTGGAAACACCATATATTTT	CSAISSPSGNTIYF